These 19 T cell receptor beta chains were sequenced from one sample in a study of blood T cells in healthy people across ages. Primers used in a second PCR of roughly 6 to 11 cycles were a sample-barcoded 5' primer and a J-beta primer mix. One entry per CDR3 protein, called by TCRdb with MiXCR from the 5' RACE reads. The data hold more than 700,000 distinct CDR3 sequences, with approximately 55% observed a single time. The source material was blood. Every receptor here comes from a man older than 75 in good health.

The chain uses TRBV11-2 and TRBJ2-4, with a possible D match to TRBD2 (6 bases). The V gene lost 3 bases and the J gene lost 0 bases, with 12 bases spanning the gap. The CDR3 spans 16 residues. Germline values: CDR1 SGHAT, CDR2 FQNNGV. DNA of the CDR3: TGTGCCAGCAGCTTGGATCCGGGACTAGCCAAAAACATTCAGTACTTC. Amino acid sequence: CASSLDPGLAKNIQYF.

CDR3 in amino acids: CASSLAGGVLAKNIQYF. For the CDR3, the DNA is TGTGCCAGCAGCTTAGCGGGCGGTGTCCTAGCCAAAAACATTCAGTACTTC. This chain joins TRBV7-2 and TRBJ2-4, with D hard to call. V gave up 0 bases and J gave up 0 bases, with 12 bases separating them. The germline V gene encodes CDR1 SGHTA and CDR2 FQGNSA. The CDR3 is 17 amino acids.

This chain uses TRBV29-1 with TRBJ2-1; D gene ambiguous. CDR1 is SQVTM and CDR2 is ANQGSEA in the germline V gene. This CDR3 region has 13 residues. V lost 4 bases, J lost 2 bases, and 9 bases lay in between. The DNA of the CDR3 is TGCAGCGTTGTAGGCGGTACCTACAATGAGCAGTTCTTC. This translates into CSVVGGTYNEQFF.

This clonotype turned up a few times. The V call is TRBV11-2, the J call TRBJ2-3; the D gene could be TRBD1 or TRBD2 (5 bases each). The germline gives CDR1 SGHAT, CDR2 FQNNGV. Trimming cost V 4 bases and J 14 bases, with 25 bases left between them. The CDR3 contains 15 residues. The CDR3: CASSYAGSAGRYAYF. CDR3 nucleotide sequence: TGTGCCAGCAGCTACGCAGGGAGTGCGGGCAGATACGCGTATTTT.

Only a few counts were recorded for this clonotype. The chain has TRBV3-1 and TRBJ2-1, with D unresolved. CDR3 length: 14 residues. V was trimmed by 4 bases and J by 7 bases, leaving 14 bases between them. The germline V gene has CDR1 LGHDT and CDR2 YNNKEL (reference sequence). The CDR3: CASSPLRWVNEQFF. Here the CDR3 DNA reads TGTGCCAGCAGCCCCCTCCGGTGGGTTAATGAGCAGTTCTTC.

There are a few counts of this clonotype. The rearrangement links TRBV2 to TRBJ2-5; D may match TRBD1 or TRBD2 (5 bases each). Germline V gene data show CDR1 as SNHLY and CDR2 as FYNNEI. V lost 6 bases and J lost 5, with 19 bases in between. The CDR3 extends over 15 amino acids. The CDR3 DNA reads TGTGCCAGCAGCCCGGACATGGGGAGATACGAGACCCAGTACTTC. As protein: CASSPDMGRYETQYF.

This sequence joins TRBV5-1 and TRBJ2-7; unclear D gene. The length of the CDR3 is 14 residues. In germline, CDR1 is SGHRS, CDR2 YFSETQ. Trimming removed 0 bases at V and 4 bases at J, with 11 bases between. CDR3 residues: CASSLELDSYEQYF. CDR3 coding DNA: TGCGCCAGCAGCTTGGAGTTGGATTCTTACGAGCAGTACTTC.

The chain links TRBV5-1 to TRBJ2-7; TRBD1 matches 9 bases. With 0 bases clipped from V and 6 bases from J, the junction kept 7 bases outside the gene matches. Germline CDR1 reads SGHRS; CDR2 reads YFSETQ. The CDR3 is 15 amino acids. This CDR3 reads CASSLAGDRVSEQYF. In DNA, the CDR3 is TGCGCCAGCAGCTTGGCAGGGGACAGGGTCTCCGAGCAGTACTTC.

The chain uses TRBV28 and TRBJ2-6; D is perhaps TRBD2 (5 bases). The germline V and J ends were trimmed by 9 bases and 8 bases, with 17 bases remaining between them. This CDR3 is 14 amino acids long. Germline V gene lookup returns CDR1 MDHEN and CDR2 SYDVKM. Written as DNA, the CDR3 is TGTGCCAGTTACCCCGGGGTAAGGACCAACGTCCTGACTTTC. This encodes CASYPGVRTNVLTF. Using reference TRBV28 and TRBJ2-6 for the parts outside the CDR3, the full variable domain is DVKVTQSSRYLVKRTGEKVFLECVQDMDHENMFWYRQDPGLGLRLIYFSYDVKMKEKGDIPEGYSVSREKKERFSLILESASTNQTSMYLCASYPGVRTNVLTFGAGSRLTVL.

DNA for the CDR3: TGTGCCAGCAGCCGGGGGGGGACTACTTACAATGAGCAGTTCTTC. This codes for CASSRGGTTYNEQFF. The rearrangement links TRBV3-1 to TRBJ2-1, with 7 nucleotides matching TRBD2. Losses at the gene ends were 4 bases for V and 4 bases for J; bases not matched to a gene: 7. Germline values: CDR1 LGHDT, CDR2 YNNKEL (reference sequence). The CDR3 runs to 15 residues.

The genes are TRBV2 and TRBJ2-1; TRBD1 might be the D (5 bases). The CDR3 is made up of 13 amino acids. The ends were cut back, 1 base at V and 9 bases at J, with 10 bases in the middle. Germline V gene data show CDR1 as SNHLY and CDR2 as FYNNEI. This CDR3 reads CASSEETAGEQFF. For the CDR3, the DNA is TGTGCCAGCAGTGAAGAGACAGCTGGTGAGCAGTTCTTC.

This clonotype has more than one count but fewer than ten. The chain employs TRBV20-1 and TRBJ2-5; 9 bases line up with TRBD1. Germline assignment: CDR1 DFQATT and CDR2 SNEGSKA (reference sequence). Trimming at V came to 1 base and at J to 5 bases, leaving 8 bases not matched to a gene. The CDR3 runs to 15 residues. CDR3 DNA: TGCAGTGCTAGAGTTGGGACAGGGAGACTTGAGACCCAGTACTTC. Its translation: CSARVGTGRLETQYF.

V and J are TRBV2 and TRBJ1-4; maybe TRBD1 (5 bases). The CDR3 runs to 13 residues. The V end lost 4 bases, the J end lost 9 bases, and 12 bases lay between the germline ends. Germline loops: CDR1 SNHLY, CDR2 FYNNEI. This CDR3 is CASSVETEKKLFF. The CDR3 nucleotides are TGTGCCAGCAGTGTGGAGACAGAGAAAAAACTGTTTTTT.

This clonotype was seen only a few times. The V gene is TRBV2, the J gene TRBJ2-4; D is possibly TRBD1 (6 bases). Germline lookup yields CDR1 SNHLY and CDR2 FYNNEI. This CDR3 has 12 residues. V dropped 6 bases and J dropped 14 bases, with 17 bases sitting between them. This CDR3 is CASSPTGTWEYF. The CDR3 region has the DNA TGTGCCAGCAGCCCAACAGGGACCTGGGAGTACTTC.

The gene calls are TRBV2 and TRBJ1-5; no reliable D call. The germline gives CDR1 SNHLY, CDR2 FYNNEI. V dropped 0 bases and J dropped 7 bases, with 10 bases sitting between them. This CDR3 has 14 amino acids. CDR3 region: CASSEAQVGQPQHF. In nucleotides, the CDR3 is TGTGCCAGCAGTGAAGCGCAGGTGGGCCAGCCCCAGCATTTT.

The chain links TRBV6-6 to TRBJ2-1; 8 bases are a match to TRBD2. This CDR3 is 15 amino acids long. Germline loops: CDR1 MNHNY, CDR2 SVGAGI (reference sequence). Trimming at V came to 10 bases and at J to 0 bases, leaving 8 bases not matched to a gene. The DNA for the CDR3 is TGTGCCACTTTGACCGGGACTAGCTCCTACAATGAGCAGTTCTTC. Protein sequence: CATLTGTSSYNEQFF.

The V and J genes are TRBV20-1 and TRBJ2-1; 10 positions agree with TRBD2. The J segment lost 7 bases and the V segment lost 4 bases, leaving 7 bases of the junction unmatched. The CDR3 runs to 14 residues. The germline V gene encodes CDR1 DFQATT and CDR2 SNEGSKA (reference sequence). The CDR3 sequence is CSANPGLARNEQFF. The CDR3 coding sequence is TGCAGTGCTAATCCGGGACTAGCGAGGAATGAGCAGTTCTTC.

The rearrangement uses TRBV27 and TRBJ2-2; 7 bases align to TRBD1. The CDR3 runs to 14 residues. V shed 7 bases, J shed 6 bases, and the junction held 8 bases outside the gene matches. Germline lookup yields CDR1 MNHEY and CDR2 SMNVEV (reference sequence). The CDR3 nucleotides read TGTGCCAGCATGAGACAGGGTATTTCCGGGGAGCTGTTTTTT. Translation: CASMRQGISGELFF.

This clonotype was seen more than once but under ten times. This chain links TRBV27 with TRBJ1-2; no clear D gene. Germline V gives CDR1 MNHEY, CDR2 SMNVEV (reference sequence). Trimming stripped 6 bases from V and 0 bases from J, with 14 bases between. The CDR3 has 15 residues. CDR3 residues: CASRSLGQSNYGYTF. The DNA for the CDR3 is TGTGCCAGCAGATCCCTAGGGCAGTCTAACTATGGCTACACCTTC.